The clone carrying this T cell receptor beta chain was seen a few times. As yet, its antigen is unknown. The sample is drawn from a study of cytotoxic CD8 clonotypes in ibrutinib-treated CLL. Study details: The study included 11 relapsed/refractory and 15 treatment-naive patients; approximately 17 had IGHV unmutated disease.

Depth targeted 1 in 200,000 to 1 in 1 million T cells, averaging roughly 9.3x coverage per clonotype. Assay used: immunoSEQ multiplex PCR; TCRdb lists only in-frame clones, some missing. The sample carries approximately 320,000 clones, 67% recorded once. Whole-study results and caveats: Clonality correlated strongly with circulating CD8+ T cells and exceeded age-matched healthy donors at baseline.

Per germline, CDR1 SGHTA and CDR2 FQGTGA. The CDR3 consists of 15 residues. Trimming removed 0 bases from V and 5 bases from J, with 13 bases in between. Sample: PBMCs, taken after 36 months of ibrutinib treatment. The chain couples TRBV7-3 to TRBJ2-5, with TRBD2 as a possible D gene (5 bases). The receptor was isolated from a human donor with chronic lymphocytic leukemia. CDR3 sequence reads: CASSLTVGVGETQYF. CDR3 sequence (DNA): TGTGCCAGCAGCTTAACGGTGGGAGTGGGGGAGACCCAGTACTTC.